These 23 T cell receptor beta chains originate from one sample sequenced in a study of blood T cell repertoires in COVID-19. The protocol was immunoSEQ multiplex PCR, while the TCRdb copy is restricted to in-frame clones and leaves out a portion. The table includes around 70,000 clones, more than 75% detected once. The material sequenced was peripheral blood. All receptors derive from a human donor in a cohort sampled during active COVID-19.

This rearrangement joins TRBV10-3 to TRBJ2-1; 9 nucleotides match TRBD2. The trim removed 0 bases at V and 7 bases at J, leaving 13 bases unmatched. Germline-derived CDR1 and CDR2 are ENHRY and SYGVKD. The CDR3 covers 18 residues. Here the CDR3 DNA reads TGTGCCATCAGTGAGTCGGTGCGGGAGGGCCTTCGCCGGAATGAGCAGTTCTTC. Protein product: CAISESVREGLRRNEQFF.

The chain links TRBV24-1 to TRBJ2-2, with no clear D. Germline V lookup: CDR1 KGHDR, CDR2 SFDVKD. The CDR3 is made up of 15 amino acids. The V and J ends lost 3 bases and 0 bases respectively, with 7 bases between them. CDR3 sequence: CATSDRSTNTGELFF. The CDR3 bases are TGTGCCACCAGTGATCGGTCCACGAACACCGGGGAGCTGTTTTTT.

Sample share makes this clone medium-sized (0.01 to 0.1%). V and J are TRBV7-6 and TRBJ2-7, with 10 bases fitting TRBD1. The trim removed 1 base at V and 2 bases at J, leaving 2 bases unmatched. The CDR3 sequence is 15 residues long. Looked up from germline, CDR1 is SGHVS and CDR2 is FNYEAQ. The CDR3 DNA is TGTGCCAGCAGCTTAGGAGGGACAGGGGCCTACGAGCAGTACTTC. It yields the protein CASSLGGTGAYEQYF.

The CDR3, as DNA: TGTGCCAGCAGTTCCACAGAGAACACTGAAGCTTTCTTT. Translated, it gives CASSSTENTEAFF. The rearrangement uses TRBV6-5 and TRBJ1-1, with D unclear. CDR3 length equals 13 residues. Germline CDR1 and CDR2: MNHEY and SVGAGI. The V and J ends lost 4 bases and 1 base respectively, with 7 bases between them.

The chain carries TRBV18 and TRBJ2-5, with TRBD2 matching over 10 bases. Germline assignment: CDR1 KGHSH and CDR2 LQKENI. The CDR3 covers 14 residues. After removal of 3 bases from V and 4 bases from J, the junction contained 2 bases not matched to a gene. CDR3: CASSPPSGRETQYF. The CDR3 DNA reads TGTGCCAGCTCACCTCCTAGCGGGAGAGAGACCCAGTACTTC.

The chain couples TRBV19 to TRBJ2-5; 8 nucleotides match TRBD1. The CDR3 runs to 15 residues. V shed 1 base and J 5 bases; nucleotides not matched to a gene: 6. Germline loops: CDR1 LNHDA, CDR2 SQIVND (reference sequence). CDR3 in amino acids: CASSIGTGGGETQYF. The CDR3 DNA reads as TGTGCCAGTAGTATAGGAACAGGGGGAGGTGAGACCCAGTACTTC.

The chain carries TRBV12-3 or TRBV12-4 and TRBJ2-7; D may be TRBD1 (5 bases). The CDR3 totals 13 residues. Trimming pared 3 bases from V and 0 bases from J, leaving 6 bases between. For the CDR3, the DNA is TGTGCCAGCAGTTTTCAGGGCTCCTACGAGCAGTACTTC. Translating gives CASSFQGSYEQYF.

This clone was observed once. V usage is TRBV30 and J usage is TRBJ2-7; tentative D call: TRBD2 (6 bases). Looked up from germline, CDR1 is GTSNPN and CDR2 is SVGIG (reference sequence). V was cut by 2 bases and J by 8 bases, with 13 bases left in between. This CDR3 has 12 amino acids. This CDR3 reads CAWSYFRGKQYF. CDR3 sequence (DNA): TGTGCCTGGAGTTATTTCCGGGGGAAGCAGTACTTC.

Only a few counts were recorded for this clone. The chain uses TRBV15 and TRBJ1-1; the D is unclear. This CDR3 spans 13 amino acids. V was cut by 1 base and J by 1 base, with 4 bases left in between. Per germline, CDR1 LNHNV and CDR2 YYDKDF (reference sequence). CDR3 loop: CATSRVRNTEAFF. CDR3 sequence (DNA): TGTGCCACCAGCAGAGTTCGGAACACTGAAGCTTTCTTT.

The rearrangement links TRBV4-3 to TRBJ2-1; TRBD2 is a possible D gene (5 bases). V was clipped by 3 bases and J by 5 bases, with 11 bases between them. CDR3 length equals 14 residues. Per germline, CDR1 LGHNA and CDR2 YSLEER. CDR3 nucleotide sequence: TGCGCCAGCAGCCAGGCCCTAGCCAACAATGAGCAGTTCTTC. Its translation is CASSQALANNEQFF.

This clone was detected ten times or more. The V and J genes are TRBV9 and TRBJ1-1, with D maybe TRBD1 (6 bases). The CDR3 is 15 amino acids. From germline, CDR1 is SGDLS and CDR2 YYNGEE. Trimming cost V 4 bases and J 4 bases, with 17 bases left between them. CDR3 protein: CASSPRQAGGTEAFF. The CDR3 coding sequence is TGTGCCAGCAGCCCCCGACAGGCCGGTGGCACTGAAGCTTTCTTT.

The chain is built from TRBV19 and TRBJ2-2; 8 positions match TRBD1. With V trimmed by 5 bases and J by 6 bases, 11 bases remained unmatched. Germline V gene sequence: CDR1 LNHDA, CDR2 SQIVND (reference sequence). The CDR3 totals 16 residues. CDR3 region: CASSQAWTGRPGELFF. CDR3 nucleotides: TGTGCCAGTAGTCAGGCCTGGACAGGGCGCCCCGGGGAGCTGTTTTTT. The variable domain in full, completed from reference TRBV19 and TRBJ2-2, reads DGGITQSPKYLFRKEGQNVTLSCEQNLNHDAMYWYRQDPGQGLRLIYYSQIVNDFQKGDIAEGYSVSREKKESFPLTVTSAQKNPTAFYLCASSQAWTGRPGELFFGEGSRLTVL.

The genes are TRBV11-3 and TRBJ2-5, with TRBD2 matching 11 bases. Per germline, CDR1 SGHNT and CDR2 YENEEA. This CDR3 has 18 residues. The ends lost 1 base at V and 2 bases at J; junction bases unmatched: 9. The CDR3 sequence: CASSLANLAGGRQETQYF. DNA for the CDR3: TGTGCCAGCAGCTTAGCCAACCTAGCGGGAGGTCGACAAGAGACCCAGTACTTC.

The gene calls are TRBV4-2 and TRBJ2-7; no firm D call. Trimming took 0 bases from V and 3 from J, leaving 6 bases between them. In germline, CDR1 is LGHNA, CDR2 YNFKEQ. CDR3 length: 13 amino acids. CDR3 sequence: CASSQDSGYEQYF. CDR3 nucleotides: TGTGCCAGCAGCCAAGACTCAGGCTACGAGCAGTACTTC.

CDR3 protein: CASSQGSGGNNYEQYF. CDR3 in DNA: TGCGCCAGCAGCCAAGGCAGCGGGGGGAACAACTACGAGCAGTACTTC. The chain employs TRBV4-1 and TRBJ2-7, with 9 bases matching TRBD2. There are 16 residues in the CDR3. Germline CDR1 reads MGHRA; CDR2 reads YSYEKL. V lost 1 base and J lost 3; bases outside the gene matches: 7.

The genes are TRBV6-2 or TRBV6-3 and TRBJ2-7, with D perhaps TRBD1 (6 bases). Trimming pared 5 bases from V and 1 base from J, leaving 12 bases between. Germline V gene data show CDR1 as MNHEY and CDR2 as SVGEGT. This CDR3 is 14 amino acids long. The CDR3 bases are TGTGCCAGCAGTCGACACGGACAGTCCTACGAGCAGTACTTC. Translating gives CASSRHGQSYEQYF.

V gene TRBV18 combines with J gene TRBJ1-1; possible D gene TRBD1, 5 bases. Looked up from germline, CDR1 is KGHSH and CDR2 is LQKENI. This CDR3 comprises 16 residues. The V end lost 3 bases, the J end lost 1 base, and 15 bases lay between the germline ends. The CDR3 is CASSPGRVDANTEAFF. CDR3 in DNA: TGTGCCAGCTCACCCGGCAGGGTTGATGCGAACACTGAAGCTTTCTTT. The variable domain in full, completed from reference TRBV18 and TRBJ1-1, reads NAGVMQNPRHLVRRRGQEARLRCSPMKGHSHVYWYRQLPEEGLKFMVYLQKENIIDESGMPKERFSAEFPKEGPSILRIQQVVRGDSAAYFCASSPGRVDANTEAFFGQGTRLTVV.

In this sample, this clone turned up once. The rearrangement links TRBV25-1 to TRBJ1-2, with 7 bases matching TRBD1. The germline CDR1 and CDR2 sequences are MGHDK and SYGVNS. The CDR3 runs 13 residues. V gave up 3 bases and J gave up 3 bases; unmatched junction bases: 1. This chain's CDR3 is CASSDRGDYGYTF. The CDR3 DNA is TGTGCCAGCAGTGACAGGGGGGACTATGGCTACACCTTC.

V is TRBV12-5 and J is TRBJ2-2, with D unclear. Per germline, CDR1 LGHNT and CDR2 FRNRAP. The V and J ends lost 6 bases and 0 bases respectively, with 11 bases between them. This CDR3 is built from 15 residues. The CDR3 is CASGPQAPNTGELFF. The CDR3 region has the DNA TGTGCTAGTGGCCCCCAAGCGCCGAACACCGGGGAGCTGTTTTTT.

CDR3 loop: CATRGTSAETQYF. The CDR3 DNA reads as TGTGCCACCCGGGGGACTAGCGCGGAGACCCAGTACTTC. The chain uses TRBV19 and TRBJ2-5; 10 bases line up with TRBD2. The junction had 7 bases not matched to a gene; V was cut back by 10 bases and J by 5 bases. The CDR3 contains 13 residues. Germline V gives CDR1 LNHDA, CDR2 SQIVND (reference sequence).

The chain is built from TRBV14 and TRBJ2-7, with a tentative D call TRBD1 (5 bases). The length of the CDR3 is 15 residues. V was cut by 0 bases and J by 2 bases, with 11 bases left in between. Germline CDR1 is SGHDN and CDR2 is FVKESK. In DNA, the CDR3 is TGTGCCAGCAGCCAAGAACCAGGGTCGGCCTACGAGCAGTACGTC. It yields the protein CASSQEPGSAYEQYV.

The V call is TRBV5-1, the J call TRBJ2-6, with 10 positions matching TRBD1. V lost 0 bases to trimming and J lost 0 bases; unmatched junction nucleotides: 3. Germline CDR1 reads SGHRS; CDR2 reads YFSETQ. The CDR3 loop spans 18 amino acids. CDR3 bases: TGCGCCAGCAGCTTGGGCGGGACAGGGGCCTCTGGGGCCAACGTCCTGACTTTC. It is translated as CASSLGGTGASGANVLTF. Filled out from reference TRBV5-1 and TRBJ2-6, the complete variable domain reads KAGVTQTPRYLIKTRGQQVTLSCSPISGHRSVSWYQQTPGQGLQFLFEYFSETQRNKGNFPGRFSGRQFSNSRSEMNVSTLELGDSALYLCASSLGGTGASGANVLTFGAGSRLTVL.

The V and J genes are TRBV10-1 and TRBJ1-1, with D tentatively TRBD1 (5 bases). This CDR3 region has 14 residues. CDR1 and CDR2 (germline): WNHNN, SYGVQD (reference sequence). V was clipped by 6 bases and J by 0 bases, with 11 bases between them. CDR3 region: CASRPTGMNTEAFF. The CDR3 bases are TGCGCCAGCAGGCCAACAGGAATGAACACTGAAGCTTTCTTT.